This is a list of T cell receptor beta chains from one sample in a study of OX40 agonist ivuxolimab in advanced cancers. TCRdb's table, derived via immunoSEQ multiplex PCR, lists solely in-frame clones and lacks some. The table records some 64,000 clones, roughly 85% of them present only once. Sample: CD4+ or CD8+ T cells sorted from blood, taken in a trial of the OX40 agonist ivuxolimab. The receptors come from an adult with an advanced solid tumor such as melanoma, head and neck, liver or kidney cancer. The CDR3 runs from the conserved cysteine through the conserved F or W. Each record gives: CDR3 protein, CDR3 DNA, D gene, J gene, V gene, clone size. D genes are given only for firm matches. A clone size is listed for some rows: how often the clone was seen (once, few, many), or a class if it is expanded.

CASSETNRGHGYTF,TGTGCCAGCAGTGAAACCAACAGGGGTCATGGCTACACCTTC,TRBD1,TRBJ1-2,TRBV6-4,-
CASSRKTGSSYNEQFF,TGTGCCAGCTCACGAAAAACAGGGAGCTCCTACAATGAGCAGTTCTTC,-,TRBJ2-1,TRBV18,-
CASSVGGYTDTQYF,TGTGCCAGCAGCGTAGGGGGTTACACAGATACGCAGTATTTT,-,TRBJ2-3,TRBV9,-
CASSPGKDEQYF,TGTGCCAGCAGCCCAGGGAAGGACGAGCAGTACTTC,-,TRBJ2-7,TRBV9,few
CASSLFFLGHRTGSGGEQFF,TGTGCCAGCAGCTTATTCTTCTTAGGGCACCGGACGGGGTCTGGGGGAGAGCAGTTCTTC,-,TRBJ2-1,TRBV7-6,-
CASSLLGAGGPNTGELFF,TGTGCCAGCAGTCTCCTGGGGGCGGGAGGGCCGAACACCGGGGAGCTGTTTTTT,TRBD2,TRBJ2-2,TRBV2,-
CASSRGQGTEQYF,TGTGCCAGCTCACGGGGACAGGGGACCGAGCAGTACTTC,TRBD1,TRBJ2-7,TRBV18,-
CASSLSGAGQIYEQYF,TGTGCCAGCAGCTTATCCGGGGCGGGACAGATATACGAGCAGTACTTC,-,TRBJ2-7,TRBV5-5,-
CASQKAGPYEQYF,TGTGCCAGCCAAAAGGCGGGACCCTACGAGCAGTACTTC,-,TRBJ2-7,TRBV6-5,-
CAINSGTGELFF,TGTGCCATCAATTCGGGGACCGGGGAGCTGTTTTTT,-,TRBJ2-2,TRBV10-3,-
CASSRWTGGSNEQFF,TGTGCCAGCAGCCGCTGGACAGGGGGCTCCAATGAGCAGTTCTTC,TRBD1,TRBJ2-1,TRBV9,-
CASSTTATDTQYF,TGTGCCAGTAGTACAACAGCGACAGATACGCAGTATTTT,-,TRBJ2-3,TRBV19,-
CASSQSWGVSQPQHF,TGTGCCAGCAGCCAATCATGGGGGGTCAGTCAGCCCCAGCATTTT,-,TRBJ1-5,TRBV16,-
CASSTGAGNTGELFF,TGCGCCAGCAGCACCGGTGCGGGGAACACCGGGGAGCTGTTTTTT,-,TRBJ2-2,TRBV5-1,-
CASSLAGTQEEQYF,TGCGCCAGCAGCTTGGCTGGGACCCAGGAGGAGCAGTACTTC,-,TRBJ2-7,TRBV5-1,-
CASSLAPTGTDTQYF,TGTGCCAGCAGCTTGGCCCCCACAGGGACAGATACGCAGTATTTT,-,TRBJ2-3,TRBV5-4,-
CASSERRAHEQYF,TGTGCCAGCAGTGAGCGCAGGGCCCACGAGCAGTACTTC,-,TRBJ2-7,TRBV6-1,-
CASRGQGASEQYF,TGTGCCAGCAGGGGACAGGGGGCGAGCGAGCAGTACTTC,TRBD1,TRBJ2-7,TRBV7-2,-
CASSPRAATYEQYF,TGTGCCAGCAGCCCCCGGGCAGCAACCTACGAGCAGTACTTC,-,TRBJ2-7,TRBV6-1,-
CAWSVSAGGEQYF,TGTGCCTGGAGTGTAAGTGCGGGGGGCGAGCAGTACTTC,TRBD2,TRBJ2-7,TRBV30,-
CASSEALQGAQTTEAFF,TGTGCCAGCAGTGAAGCCTTACAGGGGGCCCAGACCACTGAAGCTTTCTTT,TRBD1,TRBJ1-1,TRBV2,-
CASSGGGTGVYEQYF,TGTGCCAGCAGTGGCGGCGGGACAGGGGTCTACGAGCAGTACTTC,TRBD1,TRBJ2-7,TRBV2,-
CSVEFRGGSPDTQYF,TGCAGCGTTGAATTTAGGGGGGGAAGCCCCGATACGCAGTATTTT,-,TRBJ2-3,TRBV29-1,-
CASSSGGNTEAFF,TGTGCCAGCAGCTCCGGGGGCAACACTGAAGCTTTCTTT,-,TRBJ1-1,TRBV7-8,-
CASSLGGRAGETQYF,TGTGCCAGCAGCCTAGGTGGGAGGGCCGGAGAGACCCAGTACTTC,TRBD2,TRBJ2-5,TRBV5-4,-
CASSYYGRETQYF,TGTGCCAGCAGTTACTACGGGCGAGAGACCCAGTACTTC,-,TRBJ2-5,TRBV6-5,-
CASSDGPYEQYF,TGTGCCAGCAGTGATGGCCCCTACGAGCAGTACTTC,-,TRBJ2-7,TRBV2,-
CASSQEVGQPQHF,TGTGCCAGCAGCCAAGAGGTGGGCCAGCCCCAGCATTTT,-,TRBJ1-5,TRBV14,-
CAWGESEKLFF,TGTGCCTGGGGGGAGAGTGAAAAACTGTTTTTT,-,TRBJ1-4,TRBV30,-
CASIGGIGETQYF,TGTGCCAGCATAGGGGGAATCGGAGAGACCCAGTACTTC,-,TRBJ2-5,TRBV2,-
CAISESREGAKNIQYF,TGTGCCATCAGTGAGTCGAGGGAGGGGGCCAAAAACATTCAGTACTTC,TRBD2,TRBJ2-4,TRBV10-3,-
CASSYSPSGVNTIYF,TGTGCCAGCAGTTACTCGCCGTCAGGGGTGAACACCATATATTTT,-,TRBJ1-3,TRBV6-5,-
CASSKEQGAKGEQYF,TGCGCCAGCAGCAAAGAACAGGGGGCAAAAGGGGAGCAGTACTTC,TRBD1,TRBJ2-7,TRBV5-1,-
CASSLTGYPGVGTQYF,TGTGCCAGCAGTCTTACGGGATACCCCGGCGTGGGGACCCAGTACTTC,-,TRBJ2-5,TRBV28,-
CASSAPGRAMNTEAFF,TGTGCCAGCAGCGCCCCGGGACGAGCTATGAACACTGAAGCTTTCTTT,-,TRBJ1-1,TRBV7-2,-
CASSESGERGTGELFF,TGCGCCAGCAGTGAATCAGGGGAGAGAGGCACCGGGGAGCTGTTTTTT,-,TRBJ2-2,TRBV10-1,once